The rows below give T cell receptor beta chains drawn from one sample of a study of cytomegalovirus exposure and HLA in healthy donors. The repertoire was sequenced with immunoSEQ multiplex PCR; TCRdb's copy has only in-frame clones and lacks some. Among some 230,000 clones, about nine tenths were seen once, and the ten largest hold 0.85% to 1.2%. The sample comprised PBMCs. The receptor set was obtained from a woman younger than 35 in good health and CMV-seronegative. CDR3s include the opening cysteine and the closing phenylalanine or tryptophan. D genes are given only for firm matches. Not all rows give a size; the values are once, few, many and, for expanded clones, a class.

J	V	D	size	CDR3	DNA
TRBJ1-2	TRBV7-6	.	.	CASSLEAGAGEYGYTF	TGTGCCAGCAGCTTAGAAGCCGGGGCAGGGGAGTATGGCTACACCTTC
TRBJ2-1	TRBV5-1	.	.	CASSFSETPSYNEQFF	TGCGCCAGCAGCTTTTCCGAGACTCCCTCCTACAATGAGCAGTTCTTC
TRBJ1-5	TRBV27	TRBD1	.	CASSLSGTGVGSNQPQHF	TGTGCCAGCAGTTTATCGGGGACAGGGGTAGGGAGCAATCAGCCCCAGCATTTT
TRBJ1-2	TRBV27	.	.	CASSLSGVMNLGYGYTF	TGTGCCAGCAGTTTATCGGGAGTTATGAACCTCGGCTATGGCTACACCTTC
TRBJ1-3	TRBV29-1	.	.	CSGLGGPGNTIYF	TGCAGCGGCTTGGGAGGCCCTGGAAACACCATATATTTT
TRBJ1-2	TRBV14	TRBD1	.	CASSHNRGGYTF	TGTGCCAGCAGCCATAACAGGGGTGGCTACACCTTC
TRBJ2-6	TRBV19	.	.	CASSVEVLVNVLTF	TGTGCCAGTAGTGTCGAGGTCCTCGTCAACGTCCTGACTTTC
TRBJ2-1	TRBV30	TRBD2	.	CAWSGTTYNEQFF	TGTGCCTGGAGCGGGACTACGTACAATGAGCAGTTCTTC
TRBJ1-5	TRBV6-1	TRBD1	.	CASNKGGFNQPQHF	TGTGCCAGCAACAAAGGGGGCTTCAATCAGCCCCAGCATTTT
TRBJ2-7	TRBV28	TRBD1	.	CASRTPGQPYEQYF	TGTGCCAGCAGAACTCCGGGACAGCCCTACGAGCAGTACTTC
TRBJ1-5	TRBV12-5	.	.	CASGFGQTNQPQHF	TGTGCTAGTGGTTTCGGACAGACCAATCAGCCCCAGCATTTT
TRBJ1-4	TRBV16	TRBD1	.	CASSQFQGGEKLFF	TGTGCCAGCAGCCAATTCCAGGGGGGTGAAAAACTGTTTTTT
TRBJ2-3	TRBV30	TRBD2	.	CAWREGLAPTDTQYF	TGTGCCTGGAGGGAGGGACTAGCGCCCACAGATACGCAGTATTTT
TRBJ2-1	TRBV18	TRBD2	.	CASSRNARTSDHEQFF	TGTGCCAGCTCACGTAACGCTCGGACTAGCGACCATGAGCAGTTCTTC
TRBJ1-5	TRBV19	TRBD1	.	CASSGQGEGQPQHF	TGTGCCAGTTCCGGACAGGGCGAGGGTCAGCCCCAGCATTTT
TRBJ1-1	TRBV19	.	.	CASRQGGIYTEAFF	TGTGCCAGCAGGCAGGGAGGTATCTACACTGAAGCTTTCTTT
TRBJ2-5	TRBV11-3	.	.	CASSLDRETQYF	TGTGCCAGCAGCTTAGATCGGGAGACCCAGTACTTC
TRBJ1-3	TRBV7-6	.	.	CASSLGVRNTIYF	TGTGCCAGCAGCTTAGGGGTGAGGAACACCATATATTTT
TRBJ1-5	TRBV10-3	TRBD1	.	CAISDGGQGVNQPQHF	TGTGCCATCAGTGACGGGGGACAGGGAGTGAATCAGCCCCAGCATTTT
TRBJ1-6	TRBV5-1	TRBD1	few	CASSLGDRPNSPLHF	TGCGCCAGCAGCTTGGGGGACAGGCCTAATTCACCCCTCCACTTT
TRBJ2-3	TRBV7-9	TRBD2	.	CASSSPPAGELPDTQYF	TGTGCCAGCAGCTCCCCCCCAGCGGGAGAATTACCAGATACGCAGTATTTT
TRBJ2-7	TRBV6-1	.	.	CASSEVTGDEQYF	TGTGCCAGCAGTGAAGTCACCGGGGACGAGCAGTACTTC
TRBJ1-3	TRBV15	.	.	CATRFGGAGNTIYF	TGTGCCACCAGGTTCGGGGGGGCGGGAAACACCATATATTTT
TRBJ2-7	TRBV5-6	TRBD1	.	CASSLGGTGVWEQYF	TGTGCCAGCAGCCTGGGTGGGACAGGGGTGTGGGAGCAGTACTTC
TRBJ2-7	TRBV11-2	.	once	CASSLVLGKGGQYF	TGTGCCAGCAGCTTAGTGTTAGGAAAAGGCGGGCAGTACTTC
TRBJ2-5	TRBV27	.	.	CASTEGPRNFSGETQYF	TGTGCCAGCACGGAGGGACCTCGAAACTTCTCCGGGGAGACCCAGTACTTC
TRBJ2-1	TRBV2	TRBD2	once	CASSPSGRAASYNEQFF	TGTGCCAGCAGTCCTAGCGGGAGGGCCGCGTCCTACAATGAGCAGTTCTTC
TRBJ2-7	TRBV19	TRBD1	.	CASSIETGVREQYF	TGTGCCAGTAGTATAGAAACAGGGGTTCGCGAGCAGTACTTC
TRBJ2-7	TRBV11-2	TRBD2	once	CASSSRRTSGITYEQYF	TGTGCCAGCAGCTCTCGACGGACTAGCGGGATTACCTACGAGCAGTACTTC
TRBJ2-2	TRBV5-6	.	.	CASSFQGGKPGELFF	TGTGCCAGCAGCTTCCAGGGCGGGAAGCCCGGGGAGCTGTTTTTT
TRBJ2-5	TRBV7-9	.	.	CASSLGQKQETQYF	TGTGCCAGCAGCTTAGGGCAAAAACAAGAGACCCAGTACTTC
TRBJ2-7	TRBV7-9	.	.	CASSLGPSYEQYF	TGTGCCAGCAGCTTGGGCCCATCCTACGAGCAGTACTTC
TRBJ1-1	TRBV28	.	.	CASSSLQGRTEAFF	TGTGCCAGCAGTTCTCTTCAGGGTCGGACTGAAGCTTTCTTT
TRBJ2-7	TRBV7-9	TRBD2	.	CASSLAGGGDEQYF	TGTGCCAGCAGCCTAGCGGGAGGGGGTGACGAGCAGTACTTC
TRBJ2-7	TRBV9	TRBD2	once	CASSVAGGPISSYEQYF	TGTGCCAGCAGCGTAGCGGGAGGGCCTATCTCATCCTACGAGCAGTACTTC
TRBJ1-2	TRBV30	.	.	CAWSPQGRVGYTF	TGTGCCTGGAGTCCCCAGGGGCGGGTTGGCTACACCTTC
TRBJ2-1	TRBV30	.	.	CAWSVLPGNYNEQFF	TGTGCCTGGAGTGTACTTCCCGGGAATTACAATGAGCAGTTCTTC
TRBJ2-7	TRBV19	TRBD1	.	CASRGDRDYEQYF	TGTGCCAGTAGGGGTGACAGGGACTACGAGCAGTACTTC
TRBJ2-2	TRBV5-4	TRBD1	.	CASSLPGQGVSGELFF	TGTGCCAGCAGCTTGCCGGGACAGGGCGTCTCCGGGGAGCTGTTTTTT
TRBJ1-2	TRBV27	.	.	CASSSRPQLVYGYTF	TGTGCCAGCAGTAGCAGACCACAGCTTGTTTATGGCTACACCTTC
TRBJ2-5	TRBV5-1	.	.	CASSLAVLWGLETQYF	TGCGCCAGCAGCTTGGCGGTTCTCTGGGGGCTGGAGACCCAGTACTTC
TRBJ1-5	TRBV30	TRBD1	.	CAGDRGLHQPQHF	TGTGCCGGCGACAGGGGCTTACATCAGCCCCAGCATTTT
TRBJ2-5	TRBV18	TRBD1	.	CASSPTGAETQYF	TGTGCCAGCTCACCCACAGGGGCAGAGACCCAGTACTTC
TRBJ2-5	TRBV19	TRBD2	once	CASSLAGGLAGVETQYF	TGTGCCAGTAGTCTCGCCGGGGGACTAGCGGGAGTGGAGACCCAGTACTTC
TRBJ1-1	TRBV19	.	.	CASSIMGRLNTEAFF	TGTGCCAGTAGTATTATGGGCAGATTGAACACTGAAGCTTTCTTT
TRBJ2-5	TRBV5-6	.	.	CASSLAQRRRGETQYF	TGTGCCAGCAGCTTGGCGCAGCGGCGAAGAGGAGAGACCCAGTACTTC
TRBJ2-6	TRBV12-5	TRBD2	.	CASGLGGSTGANVLTF	TGTGCTAGTGGTTTGGGCGGGAGTACGGGGGCCAACGTCCTGACTTTC
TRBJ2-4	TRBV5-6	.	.	CASSLVRGSLAKNIQYF	TGTGCCAGCAGCTTGGTACGGGGGAGCTTAGCCAAAAACATTCAGTACTTC
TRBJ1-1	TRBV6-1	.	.	CATPGQMNTEAFF	TGTGCCACCCCAGGGCAGATGAACACTGAAGCTTTCTTT
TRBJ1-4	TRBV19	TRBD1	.	CASSADRVEKLFF	TGTGCCAGTAGTGCCGACAGGGTCGAAAAACTGTTTTTT
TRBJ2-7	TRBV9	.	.	CASSVEDGSVDEQYF	TGTGCCAGCAGCGTAGAGGACGGGAGTGTCGACGAGCAGTACTTC
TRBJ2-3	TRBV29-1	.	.	CSVTRGNMKQYF	TGCAGCGTCACGAGGGGGAATATGAAGCAGTATTTT
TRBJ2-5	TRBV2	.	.	CASSRDWLQETQYF	TGTGCCAGCAGCCGGGACTGGCTACAAGAGACCCAGTACTTC
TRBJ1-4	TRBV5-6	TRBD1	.	CASSLETGREKLFF	TGTGCCAGCAGCTTGGAGACAGGGAGAGAAAAACTGTTTTTT
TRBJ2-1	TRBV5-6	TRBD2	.	CASSATSGRVNEQFF	TGTGCCAGCAGCGCGACTAGCGGGAGGGTAAATGAGCAGTTCTTC